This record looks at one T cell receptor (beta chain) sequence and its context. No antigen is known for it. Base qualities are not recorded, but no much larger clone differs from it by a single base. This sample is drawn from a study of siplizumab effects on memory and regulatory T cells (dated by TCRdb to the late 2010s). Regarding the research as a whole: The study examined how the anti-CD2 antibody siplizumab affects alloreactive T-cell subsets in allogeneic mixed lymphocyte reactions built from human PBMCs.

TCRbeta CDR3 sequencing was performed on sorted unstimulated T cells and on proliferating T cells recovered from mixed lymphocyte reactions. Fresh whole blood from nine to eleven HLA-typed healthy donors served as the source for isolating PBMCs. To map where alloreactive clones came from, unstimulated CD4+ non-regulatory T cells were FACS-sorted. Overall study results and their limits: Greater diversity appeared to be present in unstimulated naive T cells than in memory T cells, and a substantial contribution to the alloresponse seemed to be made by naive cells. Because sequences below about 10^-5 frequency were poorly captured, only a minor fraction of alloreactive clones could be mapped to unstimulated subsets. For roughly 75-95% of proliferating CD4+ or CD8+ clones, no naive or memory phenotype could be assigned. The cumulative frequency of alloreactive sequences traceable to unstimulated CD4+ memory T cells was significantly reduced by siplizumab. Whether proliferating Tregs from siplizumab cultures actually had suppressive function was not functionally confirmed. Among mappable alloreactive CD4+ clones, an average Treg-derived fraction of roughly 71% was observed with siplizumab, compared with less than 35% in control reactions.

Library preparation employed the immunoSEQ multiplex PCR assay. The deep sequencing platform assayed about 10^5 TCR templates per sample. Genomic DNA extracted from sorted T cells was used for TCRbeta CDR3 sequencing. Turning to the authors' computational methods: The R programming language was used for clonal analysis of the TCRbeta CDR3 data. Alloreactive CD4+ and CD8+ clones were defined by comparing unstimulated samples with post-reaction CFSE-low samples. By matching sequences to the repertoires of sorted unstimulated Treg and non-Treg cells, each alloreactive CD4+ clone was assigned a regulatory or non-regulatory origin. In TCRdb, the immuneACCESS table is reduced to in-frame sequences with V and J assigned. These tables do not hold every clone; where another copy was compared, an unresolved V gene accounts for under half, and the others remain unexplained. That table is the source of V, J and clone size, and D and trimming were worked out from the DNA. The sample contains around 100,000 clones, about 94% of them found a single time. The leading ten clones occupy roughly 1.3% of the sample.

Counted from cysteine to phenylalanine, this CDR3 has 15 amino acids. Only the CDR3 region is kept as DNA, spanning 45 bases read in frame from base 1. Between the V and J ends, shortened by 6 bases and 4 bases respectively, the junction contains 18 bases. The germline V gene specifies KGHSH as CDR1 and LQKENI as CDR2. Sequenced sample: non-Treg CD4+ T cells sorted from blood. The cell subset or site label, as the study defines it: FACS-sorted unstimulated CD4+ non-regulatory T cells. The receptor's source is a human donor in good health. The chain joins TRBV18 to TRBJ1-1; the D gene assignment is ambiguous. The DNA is TGTGCCAGCTCCAAAGCCTCCCCCGCAGGCACTGAAGCTTTCTTT. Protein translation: CASSKASPAGTEAFF.